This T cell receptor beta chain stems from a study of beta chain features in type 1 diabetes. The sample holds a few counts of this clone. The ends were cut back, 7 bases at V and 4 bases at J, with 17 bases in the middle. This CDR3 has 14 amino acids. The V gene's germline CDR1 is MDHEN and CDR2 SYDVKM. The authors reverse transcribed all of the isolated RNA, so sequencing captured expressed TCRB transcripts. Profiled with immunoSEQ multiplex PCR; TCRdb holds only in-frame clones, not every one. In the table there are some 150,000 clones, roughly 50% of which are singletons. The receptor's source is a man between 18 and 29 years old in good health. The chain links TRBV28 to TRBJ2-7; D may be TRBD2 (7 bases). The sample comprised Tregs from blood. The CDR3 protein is CASTSRGGRYEQYF. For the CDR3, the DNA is TGTGCCAGCACCTCAAGGGGGGGTCGATACGAGCAGTACTTC.